A single TCR beta chain is shown here with its context. There is no known antigen for this receptor. There are no base qualities to consult, and no much larger clone falls within one base. TCRbeta CDR3 regions were amplified from genomic DNA by means of the immunoSEQ Assay, a bias-controlled multiplex PCR. In the source study's methods: Nucleated cell counts per sample were estimated from amplification of reference gene primers within the assay. To quantify the absolute abundance of each unique TCRbeta CDR3 rearrangement, sequence reads were collapsed and filtered. Productive Simpson clonality was computed per sample as the square root of Simpson's diversity index over productive rearrangements. TCRdb mirrors the immuneACCESS table, restricted to in-frame sequences. Some clones are absent from its copies; in checked studies, under half trace to an unresolved V gene, and the reason for the others is unknown. D and trimming come from the DNA, and the V and J calls and clone size come from that table. The sample has roughly 370,000 clones on record, 85% to 90% of them singletons. The ten largest clones add up to approximately 9.3% of the sample.

The junction shows trimming of 3 bases on V and 4 bases on J, and the gene matches do not reach 3 bases of it. The CDR3 spans 13 residues, from the cysteine through the phenylalanine. Of the read, only the CDR3 DNA is kept; its 39 bases are in frame from base 1. CDR1 SGDLS and CDR2 YYNGEE are derived from the germline V gene. This entry comes from a study of blood T cell repertoires in COVID-19 (dated by TCRdb to 2020 to 2021). Describing the broader study: Samples from collaborators originated in the United States, Italy and Spain and spanned both the acute and convalescent phases of COVID-19. The material from the prospective study consisted of cDNA or gDNA derived from T cells, B-cell-depleted T cells, or PBMCs. Deeply sampled blood TCRbeta repertoires from subjects exposed to, actively infected with, or recovered from COVID-19 were included in the dataset. The repertoires were released in a freely available public database meant as a resource for research on the immune response to SARS-CoV-2. Samples were obtained from the ongoing ImmuneRACE study (first 160 participants) and from over 1,000 subjects provided by 6 global collaborators. A de-identified subject ID, COVID-19 status, age in years and sex were almost always included in the sample metadata. HLA class I and class II types, where available, came from metadata supplied by the sample provider rather than from assay-based typing. Overall study results and their limits: The amount of clinical and demographic metadata varied by source and participant and was provided uncurated.

Participants in the prospective study were enrolled through a virtual design, were aged about 18 to 100 years, and lived in under 25 United States geographic areas. In the prospective study, participants were assigned to cohorts based on the clinical history participants reported in a screening survey and a study questionnaire. Recovered participants in ImmuneRACE Cohort 3 were defined as having two consecutive negative NP/OP PCR tests, clearance from a healthcare professional, or resolution of symptoms. In the prospective study, whole blood, serum and a nasopharyngeal or oropharyngeal swab were collected from each participant by mobile phlebotomists. Prospective study participants could optionally give additional blood draws and questionnaires over a roughly 2-month period. Prospective study blood samples were shipped either frozen or at room temperature before DNA extraction.

The chain couples TRBV9 to TRBJ1-1; 7 bases in the middle match TRBD1. This receptor was taken from a woman aged 45-65 years who had recovered from COVID-19. Sequenced input: PBMCs or T cells enriched from blood (not recorded which). CDR3 reads: CASSAAGGTEAFF. The nucleotides read TGTGCCAGCAGCGCCGCAGGGGGCACTGAAGCTTTCTTT.